This T cell receptor beta chain was found in a study of OX40 agonist ivuxolimab in advanced cancers. Turning to the study itself: The study gave patients intravenous ivuxolimab at 0.01 to 10 mg/kg every 2 weeks. Hepatocellular carcinoma, melanoma, renal cell or head and neck cancer affected the dose-escalation patients. Aged about 20 to 80 with a mean of 60 years, they were around 85% male.

Libraries were prepared by immunoSEQ multiplex PCR; TCRdb keeps only in-frame clonotypes and omits some of them. The table includes about 88,000 clones, approximately 85% detected once. The sequences come from CD4+ or CD8+ T cells sorted from blood, collected in a trial of the OX40 agonist ivuxolimab. The sequence was obtained from an adult with an advanced solid tumor such as melanoma, head and neck, liver or kidney cancer.

The CDR3 region has the DNA TGTGCCAGCAGCCACGACAGGAACACAGATACGCAGTATTTT. Protein: CASSHDRNTDTQYF. The chain employs TRBV9 and TRBJ2-3; weak D call: TRBD1 (6 bases). The CDR3 totals 14 residues. Trimming removed 4 bases at V and 2 bases at J, with 11 bases between. The V gene's germline CDR1 is SGDLS and CDR2 YYNGEE.